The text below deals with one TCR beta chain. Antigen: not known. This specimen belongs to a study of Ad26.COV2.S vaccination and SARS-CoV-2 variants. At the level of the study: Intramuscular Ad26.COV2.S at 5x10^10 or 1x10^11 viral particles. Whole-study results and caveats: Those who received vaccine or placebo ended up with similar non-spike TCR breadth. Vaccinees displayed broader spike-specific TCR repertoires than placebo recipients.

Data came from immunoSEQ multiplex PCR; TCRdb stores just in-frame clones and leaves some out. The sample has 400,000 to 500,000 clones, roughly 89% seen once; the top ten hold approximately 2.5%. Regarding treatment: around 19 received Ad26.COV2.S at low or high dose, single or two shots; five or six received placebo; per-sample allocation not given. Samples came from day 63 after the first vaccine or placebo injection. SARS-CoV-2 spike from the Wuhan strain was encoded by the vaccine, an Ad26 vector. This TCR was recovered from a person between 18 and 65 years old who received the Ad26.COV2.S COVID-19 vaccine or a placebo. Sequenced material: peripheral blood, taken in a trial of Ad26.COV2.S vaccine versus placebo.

CDR3 sequence reads: CASSQAGETQYF. The DNA for the CDR3 is TGTGCCAGCAGCCAAGCAGGGGAGACCCAGTACTTC. V and J are TRBV3-1 (or the pseudogene TRBV3-2) and TRBJ2-5, with D perhaps matching TRBD1 (5 bases). This CDR3 contains 12 residues. The V gene lost 1 base and the J gene lost 5 bases, with 5 bases spanning the gap. Per germline, CDR1 LGHDT and CDR2 YNNKEL (reference sequence).